This TCR beta chain was sequenced during a study of regulatory T cells in long-lasting Graves disease. Germline V gene data show CDR1 as SGHRS and CDR2 as YFSETQ. With 4 bases removed from V and 8 bases from J, the gap between germline ends came to 15 bases. CDR3 length: 14 amino acids. In building TCR beta libraries, iRepertoire HTBI primers were used together with Arm-PCR of CDR3 regions. Using its own MiXCR run on the multiplex PCR reads, TCRdb lists one record per CDR3 protein. The table records hundreds of thousands of distinct CDR3 sequences, approximately 16% of them present only once. As to time point: newly diagnosed GD, antithyroid drugs for less than 3 months. Construction of the TCR library relied on RNA isolated from PBMCs. This clonotype was recorded a few times. Another study also made use of these data, one on T cells in Graves' hyperthyroidism and ophthalmopathy.

This material consisted of peripheral blood mononuclear cells (PBMCs), taken at new diagnosis, from a patient treated with antithyroid drugs. The sequence came from a man aged 40-55 years with Graves disease. The rearrangement links TRBV5-1 to TRBJ1-4, with D maybe TRBD1 (6 bases). The CDR3 bases are TGCGCCAGCAGCCTAGGACAGTTTCAGGAAAAACTGTTTTTT. It encodes CASSLGQFQEKLFF.